This entry features one T cell receptor beta chain sequence. What this receptor recognizes is not known. No much larger clone exists at a distance of one base, and base qualities are not known. V and J are trimmed by 4 bases and 5 bases, and the gene matches miss 3 bases of the junction. The CDR3 runs 14 residues from the cysteine to the phenylalanine. The entry retains the CDR3 DNA only, 42 bases that are in frame from base 1. From a lookup of the germline V gene, CDR1 and CDR2 are SNHLY and FYNNEI. The sample is drawn from a study of cytomegalovirus exposure and HLA in healthy donors (dated by TCRdb to about 2017). Regarding the study in general: In an earlier analysis of several hundred of the donors, approximately 260 Gb of sequence data and approximately 120 million unique TCR beta sequences from 150 million to 200 million T cells were reported. Among roughly 370 genotyped donors of the cohort, an average of approximately 230,000 unique TCR beta nucleotide sequences were sequenced per donor, roughly 18% of them non-productive. The genetic ancestry cluster associated with self-reported Caucasian donors included about 81% of the roughly 410 genotyped donors. The number of typed donors differed by locus: roughly 629-640 for A, B, C, DRB1 and DQB1; 500 to 550 for DQA1; fewer than 610 for DPA1; and some 470 for DPB1. To decide whether each TCR beta V gene segment behaved as functional or pseudogenic, an earlier analysis of 587 of the donors relied on high-throughput TCR beta sequencing. To predict cytomegalovirus infection status, the study brought together high-throughput TCR immunosequencing, statistical association of individual TCRs with disease status, and machine learning. In addition to the first cohort of roughly 700 subjects, a separate validation cohort of under 150 different subjects was used. A later genetic analysis used genome-wide SNP genotypes for about 60% of the roughly 700 donors, treating that subset as a discovery cohort. To study patterns of TCR occurrence, a later analysis re-analyzed previously published TCR beta repertoires from 500 to 850 donors and added high-resolution HLA genotyping. Both class I and class II loci were covered by HLA typing, at four-digit resolution. The aim of the study was to test whether cataloging public T cell receptors could identify signatures of past pathogen exposure. Several DR-DQ haplotypes were handled as single units for association and clustering because linkage in the cohort was strong. An early release that covered more than 550 HLA-typed donors contained about 300 gigabases of sequencing data and around 85 million unique TCR sequences. The T cell repertoires of 670 or so subjects were profiled by immunosequencing and related to cytomegalovirus serostatus. Alongside the repertoire data, information on donor age, sex, ethnicity and CMV serostatus was compiled. Rather than drawing on any new phenotypic data, the later analysis identified candidate immune exposures from TCR beta sequences and the way those sequences occurred across donors. All discovery cohort repertoires had been generated on a single sequencing platform.

Beyond this particular receptor, the publication reports: A further reported finding was that TCR beta sequences accurately predicted the HLA-A and HLA-B alleles for most subjects in the first cohort. Across donors, most TCR sequences were observed very rarely, whereas some public TCRs were present in many individuals. A cluster of highly shared sequence variants was judged likely to be a technical artifact of the sequencing pipeline. According to a later analysis, parvovirus B19, influenza, CMV and Epstein-Barr virus appeared linked to several top co-occurrence clusters. Compared with equally common non-associated chains, HLA-associated TCR beta chains in a later analysis were more clonally expanded and had lower generation probabilities. The authors suggested that the approach could potentially be extended to other disease states and immunological phenotypes. Fewer than 20 rarely observed V segments, including chromosome 9 orphons, were excluded from the earlier analysis of approximately 600 of the donors because counts were too low. Cytomegalovirus status was reported to be diagnosed by the classifier with high specificity and sensitivity in both the original and validation cohorts. HLA typing was unavailable for some donors at each locus, so association tests used only the typed subset. Because the 87-base-pair reads could not distinguish some IMGT-functional V segments, including TRBV6-2 and TRBV6-3, those segments were excluded. In this cohort, only TCR beta chains were sequenced, and detectable features were limited by the absence of alpha or paired-chain data. An earlier analysis of around 540 of the donors showed that most TCR beta V segments appeared in productive rearrangements either about 90% or about 30% of the time, which broadly matched IMGT annotations. Strong co-occurrence of HLA alleles, especially DR and DQ, made assigning TCR associations to individual alleles difficult. Compared with the approximately 670-donor mean, donors in an Asian-associated ancestry cluster had fewer N-insertions in productive TCRs, according to a later genetic analysis. For the cohort, immune exposure information was limited to CMV serostatus. A later analysis found that most CMV-associated TCR beta chains appeared HLA-restricted, with HLA associations seemingly driven largely by CMV exposure. The study gave a list of over 150 TCR beta chains associated with cytomegalovirus. Correlated functional status among segregating V segments might reflect linkage disequilibrium, but an unknown experimental factor could not be ruled out. In a later genetic analysis, a missense DCLRE1C variant was associated with V-gene and J-gene trimming of TCR beta chains, and the association was replicated in an independent cohort. Roughly uniform sequencing depth across donors was assumed in presence/absence analyses, although this assumption may not hold. Three of the identified cytomegalovirus-associated TCR beta chains were confirmed in vitro to be specific for cytomegalovirus antigens. Specific HLA alleles were associated with 15,000 to 20,000 TCR beta sequences at a false discovery rate of 0.05 in a later analysis. In a later analysis, the rate of TCR association differed among HLA loci, with DRB1 alleles having the most associated TCRs and HLA-C alleles having the fewest.

The protocol used for the library was the immunoSEQ multiplex PCR assay. For the multiplex PCR, a mixture combining 60 forward primers for TCR Vbeta segments and 13 reverse primers for TCR Jbeta segments was used. The CDR3 region of rearranged TCR beta genes was amplified from genomic DNA by a multiplex PCR assay. Amplified TCR beta libraries were sequenced as 87-base-pair reads on the Illumina HiSeq System. The authors' analysis ran thus. A later analysis tallied roughly 76 million unique TCR beta chains across the approximately 670 repertoires, and some 10 million of those chains were shared by two or more donors. Raw reads were error-corrected and collapsed into unique sequences with a nearest-neighbor algorithm that merged closely related sequences to remove PCR and sequencing errors. V, D and J gene segments were assigned by aligning CDR3 sequences to IMGT reference sequences. For a sequence to be retained, a match of at least six nucleotides was required to both a V gene segment and a J gene segment. Rearrangements were called productive when the CDR3 lacked stop codons and stayed in frame with V and J; all others were non-productive. Following IMGT convention, CDR3 was defined as the stretch from the second conserved V-encoded cysteine up to the conserved J-encoded phenylalanine. Sequences without an unambiguous match to a single V gene segment were excluded from the earlier analysis of several hundred of the donors. In an earlier analysis of 450 to 700 of the donors, V segments were called functional above 56.7% productive rearrangements and were called segregating when the between-donor standard deviation exceeded 5%. A statistical classification framework was built to diagnose cytomegalovirus status from the catalog of TCR beta chain sequences. A later analysis assigned V and J genes by comparing TCR nucleotide sequences with IMGT/GENE-DB human TR gene sequences. A later analysis assigned CDR3 sequences and most-parsimonious VDJ recombination scenarios with the TCRdist pipeline. A later analysis defined each TCR beta chain by its CDR3 amino acid sequence plus V-gene family, and excluded reads lacking a unique V-gene family. As a way to deal with suspected cross-contamination and a sequencing artifact, a later analysis dropped roughly 600 nucleotide sequences that were highly shared and had low generation probability. In a later analysis, a clonal expansion index was calculated for each public chain from normalized within-repertoire ranks of inferred template counts. A later analysis computed generation probabilities with a VDJ recombination model fitted to out-of-frame rearrangements, and checked the results against IGoR. In a later analysis, TCR-TCR, TCR-HLA and TCR-CMV co-occurrence was scored with hypergeometric tests, and a repertoire-size bias correction was applied to TCR pairs. In a later analysis, false discovery rates were estimated by permuting HLA or CMV assignments 20 times. In a later analysis, co-occurring TCRs were grouped with DBSCAN, and TCRdist sequence similarity was added when clustering was performed within HLA-allele-positive subsets. For co-occurrence clustering, repertoires with fewer than 30,000 or more than 120,000 public chains were excluded, along with about five repertoires with anomalous nucleotide sharing. Here the immuneACCESS table is served through TCRdb, limited to in-frame sequences with V and J called. Missing clones are a known gap in these copies; in checked studies unresolved V genes cover under half, and the rest lacks a known reason. V and J calls and clone size are those listed in that table; D and trimming were worked out from the DNA. The table for this sample lists around 67,000 clones; around 67% of them were counted only once. About 2% of the sample rests with the top ten.

The cohort consisted of 666 healthy bone marrow donors. Cohort members were all nominally healthy when sampled, although unrecorded immune exposures were likely present. The donor was CMV seronegative and was included in the group of 352 seronegative cohort members. Every donor gave a peripheral blood sample, and the peripheral blood mononuclear cells from that sample were used for TCR beta sequencing. The Qiagen DNeasy Blood Extraction Kit was used to extract genomic DNA from the blood cell samples. The sequence derives from a woman in her twenties or thirties in good health and CMV-seronegative. The sequenced sample consisted of PBMCs. The V gene is TRBV2 and the J gene is TRBJ2-1; 9 central bases correspond to TRBD2. Here is the DNA: TGTGCCAGCAGTGGGCTAGCGGGGAACAATGAGCAGTTCTTC. It is translated as CASSGLAGNNEQFF.